This TCR beta chain was sequenced for a study of blood T cell repertoires in COVID-19. Study as a whole: The analysed material was cDNA or gDNA that came from T cells, B-cell-depleted T cells, or PBMCs.

As processed by the authors: Reference gene primers were amplified, and this amplification served to estimate nucleated cell counts. Here immunoSEQ multiplex PCR was the method, and the copy in TCRdb shows in-frame clones only, minus some. The V and J calls and clone size were taken over from that table, and D and trimming were inferred from the DNA. The repertoire has around 270,000 clones, 75% to 90% of them found once; the top ten carry roughly 4%. Sequenced input: PBMCs or T cells enriched from blood (not recorded which). This receptor was taken from a woman in her thirties who had recovered from COVID-19.

The CDR3 region is CASSSSRGEVWWANTEAFF. CDR3 sequence (DNA): TGTGCCAGCAGCTCAAGCCGTGGGGAGGTTTGGTGGGCGAACACTGAAGCTTTCTTT. This rearrangement joins TRBV7-9 to TRBJ1-1; no reliable D call. This CDR3 has 19 amino acids. CDR1 SEHNR and CDR2 FQNEAQ come from the germline V gene (reference sequence). Trimming removed 4 bases at V and 1 base at J, with 25 bases between.